This T cell receptor (beta chain) was retrieved from a study of T cell changes during pregnancy in multiple sclerosis. The germline V gene has CDR1 SGHTA and CDR2 FQGTGA. The CDR3 length is 13 residues. Trimming stripped 6 bases from V and 1 base from J, with 7 bases between. Here immunoSEQ multiplex PCR was the method, and the copy in TCRdb shows in-frame clones only, minus some. The sample carries 90,000 to 120,000 clones, about nine tenths recorded once. The chain combines TRBV7-3 with TRBJ2-1; TRBD2 might be the D (5 bases). Sequencing used peripheral blood, obtained in the third trimester of pregnancy. This receptor was taken from a female donor in good health, enrolled as a control in a pregnancy study. CDR3 loop: CASRPGSYNEQFF. The CDR3 DNA reads as TGTGCCAGCAGGCCGGGGTCCTACAATGAGCAGTTCTTC.